This entry features one T cell receptor beta chain sequence. Its target is unknown. The record originates from a study of cytomegalovirus exposure and HLA in healthy donors. Study overall: An earlier analysis identified 110 million or so unique TCR beta sequences in 170 million or so T cells. Overall study results and limits: Productive status was seen about 90% or about 30% of the time for most TCR beta V segments in an earlier analysis. Cytomegalovirus status was reportedly diagnosed by the classifier with high specificity and sensitivity.

PCR involved 60 Vbeta and 13 Jbeta primers. This table comes from immunoSEQ multiplex PCR, and its TCRdb copy is limited to in-frame clones, with some not included. This sample carries some 150,000 clones, just under 85% of them seen once, and the ten largest clones take 1.9%. Trimming cost V 2 bases and J 7 bases; bases outside gene matches: 11. This CDR3 has 15 residues. Germline V gene lookup returns CDR1 KGHSH and CDR2 LQKENI. The material sequenced was PBMCs. This chain connects TRBV18 to TRBJ2-7, with 7 bases that match TRBD1. The sequence was obtained from a woman aged 40 to 55 in good health and CMV-seronegative. CDR3: CASSPATGTPNEQYF. The CDR3 DNA reads TGTGCCAGCTCACCAGCGACAGGGACCCCTAATGAGCAGTACTTC.